The rows below give T cell receptor beta chains drawn from one sample of a study of spatial heterogeneity in lung cancer. In TCRdb, the 5' RACE reads were re-called with MiXCR into one record per CDR3 protein. The table includes about 20,000 distinct CDR3 sequences, about 20% detected once. Sample: PBMCs, taken at surgery. The receptors were sampled from a male donor with early-stage non-small cell lung cancer. CDR3s include the opening cysteine and the closing phenylalanine or tryptophan. A D gene is named only where the DNA matches it firmly. Where a row states a size, it is once, few, many or the class of an expanded clone; other rows omit it.

j_call	d_call	v_call	cdr3_length	clone_size	cdr3_nt	cdr3_aa
TRBJ2-5	TRBD1	TRBV7-6	14	few	TGTGCCAGCAGCTTATACAGGGGGCAAGAGACCCAGTACTTC	CASSLYRGQETQYF
TRBJ2-7	TRBD2	TRBV3-1	18	few	TGTGCCAGCAGCCAAGACGGGAGGGGTAGCCCTAAAAATCGAGAGCAGTACTTC	CASSQDGRGSPKNREQYF
TRBJ2-1	TRBD1	TRBV18	17	.	TGTGCCAGCTCACGCCCAACAGGGGACGGAAGGTCGAATGAGCAGTTCTTC	CASSRPTGDGRSNEQFF
TRBJ2-7	.	TRBV10-3	13	few	TGTGCCATCACCGAACAGGGAAGTAACGAGCAGTACTTC	CAITEQGSNEQYF
TRBJ2-5	.	TRBV19	14	once	TGTGCCAGTGCCAGGGGCCAGGGCGGGATGACCCAGTACTTC	CASARGQGGMTQYF
TRBJ2-1	.	TRBV6-5	13	.	TGTGCCAGCAAAGGGACGAACTACAATGAGCAGTTCTTC	CASKGTNYNEQFF
TRBJ1-1	.	TRBV7-9	12	few	TGTGCCAGCAGCTTAGAGGGAATTGGAGCTTTCTTT	CASSLEGIGAFF
TRBJ2-4	.	TRBV3-1	14	few	TGTGCCAGCAGCCTCAAGTGGAGGGACAAATATCAGTACTTC	CASSLKWRDKYQYF
TRBJ1-2	TRBD1	TRBV6-1	16	many	TGTGCCAGCAGTGAAGCGTCAGGGGGGGAGGACTATGGCTACACCTTC	CASSEASGGEDYGYTF
TRBJ1-2	TRBD1	TRBV3-1	15	many	TGTGCCAGCAGCCAAGATCGGACAGGGTTCCATGGCTACACCTTC	CASSQDRTGFHGYTF
TRBJ1-2	.	TRBV7-9	13	.	TGTGCCAGCAGCTTAGTAGGGACCTATGGCTACACCTTC	CASSLVGTYGYTF
TRBJ1-1	.	TRBV10-2	17	.	TGCGCCAGCAGTCGCGACAGCCGCCTTCTAATCGGCACTGAAGCTTTCTTT	CASSRDSRLLIGTEAFF
TRBJ2-3	.	TRBV7-9	14	many	TGTGCCAGCAGCTCCAGGGGAGGCACAGATACGCAGTATTTT	CASSSRGGTDTQYF
TRBJ1-6	.	TRBV5-1	15	medium-sized	TGCGCCAGCAGCTTGGAAGGGGTCCATAATTCACCCCTCCACTTT	CASSLEGVHNSPLHF
TRBJ2-1	TRBD1	TRBV20-1	15	many	TGCAGTGCTAGCTCGGGACAGGGCTTCTACAATGAGCAGTTCTTC	CSASSGQGFYNEQFF
TRBJ2-5	TRBD1	TRBV6-5	15	medium-sized	TGTGCCAGCAGTTACTTCGGGACAGCACAAGAGACCCAGTACTTC	CASSYFGTAQETQYF
TRBJ2-3	.	TRBV9	15	.	TGTGCCAGCAGCGTAGTGGGGGACGGCACAGATACGCAGTATTTT	CASSVVGDGTDTQYF
TRBJ1-4	TRBD1	TRBV7-9	18	.	TGTGCCAGCAGCTTATTACCCAGGGGGACCGGGACAGGGGTAAAACTGTTTTTT	CASSLLPRGTGTGVKLFF
TRBJ2-7	TRBD2	TRBV12-3/TRBV12-4	15	many	TGTGCCAGCAGTTTTATCGGGGGGGAAACCTACGAGCAGTACTTC	CASSFIGGETYEQYF
TRBJ1-4	TRBD1	TRBV5-1	15	few	TGCGCCAGCAGCATACAGGGGGCGGCTAATGAAAAACTGTTTTTT	CASSIQGAANEKLFF
TRBJ2-7	.	TRBV3-1	13	.	TGTGCCAGCAGCCAAGATGGTCAGACAGGGCAGTACTTC	CASSQDGQTGQYF
TRBJ2-5	.	TRBV3-1	13	many	TGTGCCAGCAGCCAGTCAGGGCAAGAGACCCAGTACTTC	CASSQSGQETQYF
TRBJ1-6	TRBD1	TRBV7-3	15	few	TGTGCCAGCAGCCTAACGACAGGGTCCAATTCACCCCTCCACTTT	CASSLTTGSNSPLHF
TRBJ2-5	TRBD2	TRBV9	15	many	TGTGCCAGCAGCGTGACTAGCGCCCTTGGGGAGACCCAGTACTTC	CASSVTSALGETQYF
TRBJ2-4	TRBD1	TRBV6-1	19	medium-sized	TGTGCCAGCAGTGAAGCCCTACCGACAGGGATTTCAACCAAAAACATTCAGTACTTC	CASSEALPTGISTKNIQYF
TRBJ1-5	TRBD1	TRBV6-1	17	.	TGTGCCAGCAGTGAAGTGGACAGGGGCAGGGGGAATCAGCCCCAGCATTTT	CASSEVDRGRGNQPQHF